The 15 T cell receptor beta chains presented below share a single source sample, sequenced in a study of T cell responses to AZD1222 COVID-19 vaccine. Clones were read by immunoSEQ multiplex PCR, and TCRdb kept only the in-frame ones, dropping some. This sample yields some 140,000 clones, of which over 90% are seen a single time; 5% to 6.5% belongs to the top ten. Sequenced material: peripheral blood, taken on day 0 of AZD1222 vaccination. Receptors originate from an adult in good health.

The chain recombines TRBV27 with TRBJ2-7; D might be TRBD1 or TRBD2, each matching 5 bases. Germline assignment: CDR1 MNHEY and CDR2 SMNVEV (reference sequence). This CDR3 comprises 14 residues. V shed 5 bases and J shed 6 bases, with 17 bases lying between them. CDR3 region: CASSRPGRTPEQYF. CDR3 DNA sequence: TGTGCCAGCAGTAGACCGGGACGTACTCCCGAGCAGTACTTC.

This chain links TRBV29-1 with TRBJ1-1, with 7 positions matching TRBD1. Germline lookup yields CDR1 SQVTM and CDR2 ANQGSEA. The CDR3 length is 15 residues. V lost 5 bases and J lost 3; bases outside the gene matches: 12. The CDR3 bases are TGCAGCGTTCGATCCCGGATTGACAGGGACACTGAAGCTTTCTTT. Amino acid sequence: CSVRSRIDRDTEAFF.

The chain employs TRBV19 and TRBJ1-1, with D perhaps TRBD1 (5 bases). Germline CDR1 reads LNHDA; CDR2 reads SQIVND (reference sequence). This CDR3 has 13 amino acids. V dropped 6 bases and J dropped 2 bases, with 10 bases sitting between them. CDR3 sequence: CASRWGINTEAFF. The CDR3 nucleotides read TGTGCCAGTAGATGGGGGATCAACACTGAAGCTTTCTTT.

V and J are TRBV6-1 and TRBJ1-2, with D tentatively TRBD1 (6 bases). Germline CDR1 reads MNHNS; CDR2 reads SASEGT. The CDR3 consists of 14 residues. Trimming removed 2 bases from V and 7 bases from J, with 14 bases in between. In DNA, the CDR3 is TGTGCCAGCAGTGAAATTGGACAGTCCTCTGGCTACACCTTC. Translated: CASSEIGQSSGYTF.

The chain uses TRBV19 and TRBJ1-4; D unresolved. Germline CDR1 reads LNHDA; CDR2 reads SQIVND (reference sequence). Trimming pared 2 bases from V and 0 bases from J, leaving 16 bases between. This CDR3 has 18 amino acids. The CDR3 loop is CASSIIHKDLTTNEKLFF. DNA for the CDR3: TGTGCCAGTAGTATAATCCATAAGGATCTGACAACTAATGAAAAACTGTTTTTT.

V usage is TRBV19 and J usage is TRBJ2-4; a weak D match, TRBD1 (8 bases). V was clipped by 4 bases and J by 6 bases, with 10 bases between them. The CDR3 has 13 amino acids. CDR1 LNHDA and CDR2 SQIVND come from the germline V gene (reference sequence). CDR3 sequence reads: CASSNRGGNIQYF. The CDR3 nucleotides are TGTGCCAGTAGTAACAGGGGGGGAAACATTCAGTACTTC.

V and J are TRBV20-1 and TRBJ1-1, with D unclear. The CDR3 contains 11 residues. Per germline, CDR1 DFQATT and CDR2 SNEGSKA (reference sequence). V lost 6 bases, J lost 1 base, and 6 bases lay in between. This CDR3 is CSATANTEAFF. CDR3 coding DNA: TGCAGTGCAACGGCGAACACTGAAGCTTTCTTT.

This chain links TRBV7-3 with TRBJ2-1, with D hard to call. Per the germline V gene, CDR1 is SGHTA and CDR2 is FQGTGA. V was cut by 2 bases and J by 6 bases, with 11 bases left in between. CDR3 size: 14 residues. The chain's CDR3 is CASSLVPSLNEQFF. In DNA, the CDR3 is TGTGCCAGCAGCTTAGTTCCTAGTCTCAATGAGCAGTTCTTC.

J is TRBJ2-7 and V is TRBV11-2; D is unclear. V was clipped by 5 bases and J by 6 bases, with 14 bases between them. Germline lookup yields CDR1 SGHAT and CDR2 FQNNGV. This CDR3 is built from 13 residues. Here the CDR3 reads CASSANQIVEQYF. CDR3 nucleotides: TGTGCCAGCAGCGCAAATCAGATAGTCGAGCAGTACTTC.

At least ten counts were recorded for this clone. The chain has TRBV11-2 and TRBJ2-7, with D maybe TRBD2 (5 bases). The CDR3 extends over 16 amino acids. The germline CDR1 and CDR2 sequences are SGHAT and FQNNGV. Trimming removed 5 bases at V and 2 bases at J, with 19 bases between. The CDR3 nucleotides are TGTGCCAGCAGCCCCATCTCGCGGGTCGGCACCTACGAGCAGTACTTC. This sequence encodes CASSPISRVGTYEQYF.

This chain uses TRBV19 with TRBJ1-5; D remains ambiguous. CDR3 length equals 15 residues. Germline CDR1 reads LNHDA; CDR2 reads SQIVND (reference sequence). Trimming left V 3 bases short and J 1 base short, with 10 bases between. The chain's CDR3 is CASSIVGGSNQPQHF. CDR3 nucleotides: TGTGCCAGTAGTATTGTCGGCGGAAGCAATCAGCCCCAGCATTTT.

This clone was seen a single time. The rearrangement joins TRBV27 to TRBJ2-2, with D unresolved. The V gene lost 2 bases and the J gene lost 7 bases, with 11 bases spanning the gap. This CDR3 contains 14 residues. Germline V gene data show CDR1 as MNHEY and CDR2 as SMNVEV (reference sequence). This CDR3 reads CASSLSQAFGELFF. In DNA form, the CDR3 reads TGTGCCAGCAGTTTAAGTCAAGCTTTCGGGGAGCTGTTTTTT.

The rearrangement uses TRBV30 and TRBJ2-2; D is ambiguous. Germline CDR1 and CDR2: GTSNPN and SVGIG (reference sequence). The CDR3 contains 11 residues. Trimming took off 2 bases at V and 8 bases at J, with 6 bases between the two ends. The CDR3 nucleotides read TGTGCCTGGAGTCTCAGGGGGGAGCTGTTTTTT. Residues: CAWSLRGELFF.

The chain recombines TRBV28 with TRBJ2-3; TRBD1 might be the D (6 bases). V lost 1 base and J 6 bases, leaving 17 bases between the germline ends. Germline V gives CDR1 MDHEN, CDR2 SYDVKM. The CDR3 consists of 16 residues. The CDR3 sequence: CASSLYPDAGEDTQYF. The CDR3, as DNA: TGTGCCAGCAGTTTATACCCGGACGCAGGGGAGGATACGCAGTATTTT.

The rearrangement uses TRBV30 and TRBJ2-7; the D is unclear. The CDR3 runs 13 residues. Trimming removed 0 bases at V and 6 bases at J, with 12 bases between. The germline V gene has CDR1 GTSNPN and CDR2 SVGIG (reference sequence). The CDR3 region is CAWSVLGVGEQYF. DNA of the CDR3: TGTGCCTGGAGTGTTCTGGGTGTGGGCGAGCAGTACTTC.